This T cell receptor (beta chain) comes out of a study of OX40 agonist ivuxolimab in advanced cancers. Study results and caveats: On average, CD8+ T cells showed a greater number of expanded clones than CD4+.

Of note for this clone: Antigen specificity is unknown.

TCRdb's copy holds only in-frame clones and misses some; the assay was immunoSEQ multiplex PCR. The table shows tens of thousands of clones, with just under 90% occurring only once. V shed 6 bases, J shed 2 bases, and the junction held 9 bases outside the gene matches. The CDR3 covers 15 residues. The germline CDR1 and CDR2 sequences are LNHDA and SQIVND (reference sequence). The chain links TRBV19 to TRBJ2-5; 7 nucleotides match TRBD1. The receptor was isolated from an adult with an advanced solid tumor such as melanoma, head and neck, liver or kidney cancer. The source was CD4+ or CD8+ T cells sorted from blood, collected in a trial of the OX40 agonist ivuxolimab. CDR3 residues: CASRSRDRGQETQYF. The DNA for the CDR3 is TGTGCCAGTAGATCCCGGGACAGAGGACAAGAGACCCAGTACTTC.